The 20 T cell receptor beta chains below were found in one sample sequenced in a study of cytomegalovirus exposure and HLA in healthy donors. It was with 60 Vbeta and 13 Jbeta primers that the PCR ran. Here immunoSEQ multiplex PCR was the method, and the copy in TCRdb shows in-frame clones only, minus some. The sample shows 70,000 to 100,000 clones, just under 70% of them seen only once. Sequenced sample: PBMCs. All receptors come from a man aged 45 to 65 in good health and CMV-seronegative.

This clone has just a few counts. CDR3 amino acids: CAWSTGTSGTNTQYF. The CDR3 DNA reads as TGTGCCTGGAGCACTGGGACTAGCGGGACGAATACGCAGTATTTT. The J gene is TRBJ2-3, the V gene TRBV30; TRBD2 aligns across 13 bases. The germline gives CDR1 GTSNPN, CDR2 SVGIG (reference sequence). Unmatched junction bases numbered 7, after V lost 3 bases and J lost 7 bases. This CDR3 spans 15 amino acids.

The rearrangement joins TRBV7-9 to TRBJ2-5, with D possibly being TRBD2 (5 bases). Germline lookup yields CDR1 SEHNR and CDR2 FQNEAQ (reference sequence). The CDR3 extends over 13 amino acids. The ends were cut back, 6 bases at V and 1 base at J, with 9 bases in the middle. CDR3 in DNA: TGTGCCAGCAGGGTAAGCGGCCAAGAGACCCAGTACTTC. It encodes CASRVSGQETQYF.

The chain uses TRBV5-1 and TRBJ1-4; D is uncertain. Germline V gene sequence: CDR1 SGHRS, CDR2 YFSETQ. The CDR3 loop spans 15 amino acids. Trimming pared 1 base from V and 5 bases from J, leaving 12 bases between. DNA for the CDR3: TGCGCCAGCAGCTTGACGGGGATCTTCAATGAAAAACTGTTTTTT. Its protein product is CASSLTGIFNEKLFF.

The CDR3 loop is CASSLGTELYEQYF. The CDR3 DNA is TGTGCCAGCAGCTTGGGGACAGAACTCTACGAGCAGTACTTC. This chain links TRBV5-4 with TRBJ2-7, with TRBD1 as a possible D gene (6 bases). The length of the CDR3 is 14 residues. From germline, CDR1 is SGHNT and CDR2 YYREEE (reference sequence). Deletions cut 0 bases from V and 3 bases from J, with 10 bases between.

The chain employs TRBV5-5 and TRBJ1-5, with TRBD1 as a possible D gene (6 bases). This CDR3 contains 15 residues. V lost 1 base and J 5 bases, leaving 13 bases between the germline ends. From germline, CDR1 is SGHKS and CDR2 YYEKEE (reference sequence). The CDR3 protein is CASSLRWTADQPQHF. DNA of the CDR3: TGTGCCAGCAGCTTGCGCTGGACAGCCGATCAGCCCCAGCATTTT.

The chain is built from TRBV5-8 and TRBJ2-1; tentatively, D is TRBD1 (6 bases). The V end lost 3 bases, the J end lost 4 bases, and 20 bases lay between the germline ends. The length of the CDR3 is 17 residues. CDR1 SGHTS and CDR2 YDEGEE come from the germline V gene. CDR3 sequence: CASSSPAASQGYNEQFF. The CDR3, as DNA: TGTGCCAGCAGCTCCCCCGCAGCCTCGCAGGGGTACAATGAGCAGTTCTTC.

V and J are TRBV5-1 and TRBJ2-5; D unclear. Germline values: CDR1 SGHRS, CDR2 YFSETQ. The CDR3 contains 12 residues. Trimming took 2 bases from V and 4 from J, leaving 6 bases between them. The CDR3, as DNA: TGCGCCAGCAGCTTACGAGGAGAGACCCAGTACTTC. Translating it yields CASSLRGETQYF.

The V and J genes are TRBV7-9 and TRBJ2-7, with a tentative D call TRBD2 (5 bases). CDR1 is SEHNR, CDR2 FQNEAQ, per germline (reference sequence). The V and J ends lost 8 bases and 5 bases respectively, with 13 bases between them. The CDR3 covers 12 residues. DNA of the CDR3: TGTGCCAGCGGGTTCGAGGGTGACGAGCAGTACGTC. Translated: CASGFEGDEQYV.

V gene TRBV5-6 combines with J gene TRBJ2-2; 11 bases fit TRBD2. The trim removed 1 base at V and 4 bases at J, leaving 6 bases unmatched. Germline CDR1 SGHDT, CDR2 YYEEEE. This CDR3 is 17 amino acids long. The CDR3 DNA follows: TGTGCCAGCAGCTTGTGGGGACTAGCGGCCCTCACCGGGGAGCTGTTTTTT. Residues: CASSLWGLAALTGELFF.

The V and J genes are TRBV7-9 and TRBJ2-1; D call uncertain. V was pared by 4 bases and J by 0 bases, with 13 bases between. Per germline, CDR1 SEHNR and CDR2 FQNEAQ (reference sequence). The CDR3 spans 16 residues. Here the CDR3 reads CASSSQRYPSYNEQFF. The CDR3 DNA follows: TGTGCCAGCAGCTCTCAGCGTTACCCCTCCTACAATGAGCAGTTCTTC.

This clone was seen a handful of times. The gene calls are TRBV27 and TRBJ2-5; tentatively, D is TRBD1 (5 bases). V shed 6 bases and J shed 9 bases, with 14 bases lying between them. Germline assignment: CDR1 MNHEY and CDR2 SMNVEV (reference sequence). CDR3 length: 12 amino acids. In nucleotides, the CDR3 is TGTGCCAGCAGACGACCAAGGGGCGCCCAGTACTTC. Translated: CASRRPRGAQYF.

This rearrangement joins TRBV10-3 to TRBJ1-4; no reliable D call. V lost 9 bases, J lost 10 bases, and 15 bases lay in between. From germline, CDR1 is ENHRY and CDR2 SYGVKD. The CDR3 is 12 residues long. In nucleotides, the CDR3 is TGTGCCATACCTATTGGTCTCGGAAAACTGTTTTTT. This gives the protein CAIPIGLGKLFF.

The sample holds a few counts of this clone. The chain is built from TRBV4-3 and TRBJ2-1; 10 bases align to TRBD1. This CDR3 contains 20 residues. The V segment lost 0 bases and the J segment 0 bases; nucleotides outside the gene matches: 11. The germline gives CDR1 LGHNA, CDR2 YSLEER. The CDR3 sequence is CASSQEGGQGRLYSYNEQFF. CDR3 sequence (DNA): TGCGCCAGCAGCCAAGAGGGGGGACAGGGGAGACTTTACTCCTACAATGAGCAGTTCTTC.

With respect to this clone: A junction boundary mismatches the germline segment, possibly from a read error. The chain couples TRBV7-7 to TRBJ1-1; D may be TRBD1 (5 bases). The germline V gene has CDR1 SSHAT and CDR2 FNYEAQ (reference sequence). The length of the CDR3 is 14 residues. Here the CDR3 DNA reads TGTGCTAGCAGCTTAAGCAGGGTCGGATCTGAAGCTTTCTTT. It specifies CASSLSRVGSEAFF.

This sequence joins TRBV7-2 and TRBJ2-1; TRBD2 matches at 7 bases. Unmatched junction bases numbered 15, after V lost 5 bases and J lost 2 bases. CDR3 size: 18 residues. Germline V gene data show CDR1 as SGHTA and CDR2 as FQGNSA. The CDR3, as DNA: TGTGCCAGCAGCCCACTGAGCCTTAGCGGGTTACCCTACAATGAGCAGTTCTTC. Encoded protein: CASSPLSLSGLPYNEQFF.

V usage is TRBV5-1 and J usage is TRBJ1-2; possible D gene TRBD1, 5 bases. In germline, CDR1 is SGHRS, CDR2 YFSETQ. The CDR3 loop spans 14 amino acids. V lost 4 bases and J 3 bases, leaving 13 bases between the germline ends. CDR3 coding DNA: TGCGCCAGCAGCACATGGACGGGGGACTATGGCTACACCTTC. Translating gives CASSTWTGDYGYTF.

The CDR3 is CASTWAGAYTDTQYF. The CDR3 nucleotides are TGTGCCAGCACTTGGGCGGGGGCCTACACAGATACGCAGTATTTT. This sequence joins TRBV5-4 and TRBJ2-3, with a possible D match to TRBD2 (7 bases). The V gene lost 6 bases and the J gene lost 2 bases, with 16 bases spanning the gap. Germline CDR1 is SGHNT and CDR2 is YYREEE (reference sequence). CDR3 length: 15 residues. The whole variable domain, filled in from reference TRBV5-4 and TRBJ2-3, reads ETGVTQSPTHLIKTRGQQVTLRCSSQSGHNTVSWYQQALGQGPQFIFQYYREEENGRGNFPPRFSGLQFPNYSSELNVNALELDDSALYLCASTWAGAYTDTQYFGPGTRLTVL.

This chain uses TRBV4-2 with TRBJ1-1; 9 bases match TRBD1. Per germline, CDR1 LGHNA and CDR2 YNFKEQ. CDR3 length equals 15 residues. The junction had 7 bases not matched to a gene; V was cut back by 1 base and J by 7 bases. The CDR3 DNA follows: TGTGCCAGCAGCCAAGTTATAGGGACAGGGATTGAAGCTTTCTTT. Residues: CASSQVIGTGIEAFF.

The chain recombines TRBV6-6 with TRBJ2-1; tentatively, D is TRBD2 (5 bases). The V gene's germline CDR1 is MNHNY and CDR2 SVGAGI (reference sequence). V lost 0 bases and J 1 base, leaving 7 bases between the germline ends. The CDR3 length is 15 residues. As DNA, the CDR3 is TGTGCCAGCAGTTACTCGGACTCATCCTACAATGAGCAGTTCTTC. It yields the protein CASSYSDSSYNEQFF.

The chain is built from TRBV5-1 and TRBJ2-5; 8 positions match TRBD2. The J call may be incorrect, as the DNA end agrees better with TRBJ2-7. Germline V gene data show CDR1 as SGHRS and CDR2 as YFSETQ. The length of the CDR3 is 13 residues. The CDR3 loop is CASSGGGTYEQYF. In nucleotides, the CDR3 is TGCGCCAGCAGTGGCGGGGGGACCTACGAGCAGTACTTC.